A single TCR beta chain is shown here with its context. The antigen remains unidentified. Sequencing used immunoSEQ multiplex PCR; TCRdb keeps in-frame clones, though not all of them. The data show about 49,000 clones, with roughly 85% seen just once and roughly 20% held by the top ten. The sample is drawn from a study of OX40 agonist ivuxolimab in advanced cancers. Study details: Cohort: 65% to 90% men, mean age about 60, aged roughly 23 to 90.

Overall study results and limits: Certain nonresponders additionally had low normalized T-cell clonal expansion. Clones of CD4+ and CD8+ blood T cells grew by week 6 at doses of 0.1 to 3.0 mg/kg. Among T cells, CD8+ cells averaged more expanded clones than CD4+ cells.

Deletions cut 2 bases from V and 5 bases from J, with 13 bases between. The CDR3 extends over 14 amino acids. The germline V gene has CDR1 MGHRA and CDR2 YSYEKL. The sequence was collected from an adult with an advanced solid tumor such as melanoma, head and neck, liver or kidney cancer. The sequences come from CD4+ or CD8+ T cells sorted from blood, collected in a trial of the OX40 agonist ivuxolimab. The chain joins TRBV4-1 to TRBJ2-7; D is undetermined. In DNA, the CDR3 is TGCGCCAGCAGCCAATTTTTGGGTTTGGACGAGCAGTACGTC. It specifies CASSQFLGLDEQYV.